This T cell receptor beta chain was documented in a study of blood T cell repertoires in COVID-19. In the study overall: Sites across the United States, Italy and Spain contributed samples from acute and convalescent COVID-19. PBMCs, B-cell-depleted T cells, or T cells provided the cDNA or gDNA that made up the material.

Study processing details: Estimated nucleated cell counts came from reference gene primer amplification. Sequencing was performed with immunoSEQ multiplex PCR; in TCRdb, only in-frame clones are kept and a portion is missing. The V and J calls and clone size were taken over from that table, and D and trimming were inferred from the DNA. The sample lists around 20,000 clones; roughly 91% were seen once. Trimming stripped 7 bases from V and 6 bases from J, with 13 bases between. The CDR3 sequence is 13 residues long. Germline V gives CDR1 SGHAT, CDR2 FQNNGV. Sequencing used peripheral blood. The chain carries TRBV11-2 and TRBJ2-1; D is perhaps TRBD2 (5 bases). The receptor was isolated from a woman in her sixties with active COVID-19. CDR3 in amino acids: CASTLSRGNEQFF. For the CDR3, the DNA is TGTGCCAGCACCCTTTCCCGGGGCAATGAGCAGTTCTTC.